A selection of T cell receptor beta chains follows, all from one sample in a study of blood T cell repertoires in COVID-19. Clones were sequenced by immunoSEQ multiplex PCR, and TCRdb holds only the in-frame ones, with some missing. The data contain tens of thousands of clones, about 86% of them seen just once; the ten biggest clones take up approximately 1.9%. The sequenced sample was peripheral blood. Receptor source: a woman older than 75 with active or convalescent COVID-19. The CDR3 runs from the conserved cysteine through the conserved F or W. A D gene is named only where the DNA matches it firmly. A clone size is listed for some rows: how often the clone was seen (once, few, many), or a class if it is expanded.

CDR3nt: TGTGCCAGCCGGGACAGGAGCTCCTACGAGCAGTACTTC
CDR3aa: CASRDRSSYEQYF
d_gene: TRBD1
j_gene: TRBJ2-7
abundance: NA
v_gene: TRBV19

CDR3nt: TGTGCCAGCAGCTTTGAAGCGGGGGATGAGACCCAGTACTTC
CDR3aa: CASSFEAGDETQYF
d_gene: TRBD2
j_gene: TRBJ2-5
abundance: NA
v_gene: TRBV7-6

CDR3nt: TGTGCCATCCAAACCAGGGAGGACACTGAAGCTTTCTTT
CDR3aa: CAIQTREDTEAFF
d_gene: NA
j_gene: TRBJ1-1
abundance: few
v_gene: TRBV10-3

CDR3nt: TGCGCCAGCAGCCTCGGGGTCCTCGGAAACATTCAGTACTTC
CDR3aa: CASSLGVLGNIQYF
d_gene: NA
j_gene: TRBJ2-4
abundance: NA
v_gene: TRBV4-1

CDR3nt: TGTGCCAGCAGCGGCCGGACAGGCCCACCTGGAAACACCATATATTTT
CDR3aa: CASSGRTGPPGNTIYF
d_gene: TRBD1
j_gene: TRBJ1-3
abundance: few
v_gene: TRBV9

CDR3nt: TGTGCCAGCAGCTCCACTAGCGCCACAGATACGCAGTATTTT
CDR3aa: CASSSTSATDTQYF
d_gene: TRBD2
j_gene: TRBJ2-3
abundance: NA
v_gene: TRBV6-5

CDR3nt: TGTGCCAGCAGCTTGCCAGACAGGGGCCATGGCTACACCTTC
CDR3aa: CASSLPDRGHGYTF
d_gene: TRBD1
j_gene: TRBJ1-2
abundance: NA
v_gene: TRBV5-5

CDR3nt: TGTGCCAGCAGCTTAGATAGGGGGCACTCCTACGAGCAGTACTTC
CDR3aa: CASSLDRGHSYEQYF
d_gene: TRBD1
j_gene: TRBJ2-7
abundance: NA
v_gene: TRBV7-2

CDR3nt: TGTGCCAGCTCACCGGGACAGGGCGCAGATACGCAGTATTTT
CDR3aa: CASSPGQGADTQYF
d_gene: TRBD1
j_gene: TRBJ2-3
abundance: NA
v_gene: TRBV18

CDR3nt: TGTGCCAGCAGCCAGGAGTACAGCGGTACAACAGATACGCAGTATTTT
CDR3aa: CASSQEYSGTTDTQYF
d_gene: NA
j_gene: TRBJ2-3
abundance: NA
v_gene: TRBV4-2

CDR3nt: TGTGCCAGCAGCTTGGGATTTAGGGGGTCGAACACCGGGGAGCTGTTTTTT
CDR3aa: CASSLGFRGSNTGELFF
d_gene: NA
j_gene: TRBJ2-2
abundance: NA
v_gene: TRBV5-5

CDR3nt: TGTGCCAGCAGTTACTATGCGGGGGGCCAAGAGACCCAGTACTTC
CDR3aa: CASSYYAGGQETQYF
d_gene: TRBD2
j_gene: TRBJ2-5
abundance: NA
v_gene: TRBV6-2/TRBV6-3

CDR3nt: TGTGCCAGCAGCCAGGCTCAGGGGGCAAGCTCACCCCTCCACTTT
CDR3aa: CASSQAQGASSPLHF
d_gene: TRBD1
j_gene: TRBJ1-6
abundance: NA
v_gene: TRBV5-5